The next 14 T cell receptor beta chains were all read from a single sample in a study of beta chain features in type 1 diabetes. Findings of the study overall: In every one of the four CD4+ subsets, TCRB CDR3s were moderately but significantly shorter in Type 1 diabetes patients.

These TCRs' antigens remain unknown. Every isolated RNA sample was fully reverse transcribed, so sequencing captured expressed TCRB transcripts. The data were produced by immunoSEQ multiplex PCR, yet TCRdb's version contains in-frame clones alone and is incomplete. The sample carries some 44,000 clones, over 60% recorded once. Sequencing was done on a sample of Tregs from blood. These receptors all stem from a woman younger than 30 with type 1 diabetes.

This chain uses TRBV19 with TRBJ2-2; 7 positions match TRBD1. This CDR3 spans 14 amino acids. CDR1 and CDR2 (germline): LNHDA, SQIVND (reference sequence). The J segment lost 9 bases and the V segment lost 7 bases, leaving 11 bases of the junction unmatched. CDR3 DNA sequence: TGTGCCAGTAACTTAGACAGGGTCTCTCGGGAGCTGTTTTTT. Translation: CASNLDRVSRELFF.

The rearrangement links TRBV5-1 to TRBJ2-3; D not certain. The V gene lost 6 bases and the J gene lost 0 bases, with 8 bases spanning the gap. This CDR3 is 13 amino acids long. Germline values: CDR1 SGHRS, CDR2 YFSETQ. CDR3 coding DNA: TGCGCCAGCACCCCCCCTAGCACAGATACGCAGTATTTT. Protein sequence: CASTPPSTDTQYF.

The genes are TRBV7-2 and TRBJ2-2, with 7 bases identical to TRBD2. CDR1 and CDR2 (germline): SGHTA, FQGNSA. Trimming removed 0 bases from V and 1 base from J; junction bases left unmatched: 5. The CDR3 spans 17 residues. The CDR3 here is CASSLARGSGNTGELFF. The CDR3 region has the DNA TGTGCCAGCAGCTTAGCGCGGGGGAGTGGGAACACCGGGGAGCTGTTTTTT.

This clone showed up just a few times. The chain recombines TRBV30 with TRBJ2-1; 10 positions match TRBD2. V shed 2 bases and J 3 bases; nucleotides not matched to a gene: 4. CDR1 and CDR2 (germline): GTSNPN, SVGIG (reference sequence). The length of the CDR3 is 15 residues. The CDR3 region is CAWSTRLAGYNEQFF. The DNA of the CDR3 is TGTGCCTGGAGTACGCGACTAGCGGGCTACAATGAGCAGTTCTTC.

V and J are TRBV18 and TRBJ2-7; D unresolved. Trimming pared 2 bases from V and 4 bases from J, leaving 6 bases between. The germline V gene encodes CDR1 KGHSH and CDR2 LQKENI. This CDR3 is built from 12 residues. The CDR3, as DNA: TGTGCCAGCTCACCAGGGCCGTACGAGCAGTACTTC. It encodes CASSPGPYEQYF.

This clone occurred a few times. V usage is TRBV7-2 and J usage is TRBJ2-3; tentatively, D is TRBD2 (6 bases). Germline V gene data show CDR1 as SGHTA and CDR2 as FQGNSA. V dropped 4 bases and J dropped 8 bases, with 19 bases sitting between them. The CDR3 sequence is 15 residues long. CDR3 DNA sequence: TGTGCCAGCAGCTCCTTCGGGGTAGCGGTGGGTACGCAGTATTTT. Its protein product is CASSSFGVAVGTQYF.

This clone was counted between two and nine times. CDR3 DNA: TGTGCCAGCAACCCAGATGGGACAGGGTCCTACAATGAGCAGTTCTTC. It yields the protein CASNPDGTGSYNEQFF. The J gene is TRBJ2-1, the V gene TRBV5-5; 9 bases are shared with TRBD1. CDR3 length: 16 residues. V trimming: 6 bases; J trimming: 1 base; junction bases outside the gene matches: 8. CDR1 SGHKS and CDR2 YYEKEE come from the germline V gene (reference sequence).

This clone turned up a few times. In DNA form, the CDR3 reads TGCGCCAGCAGCCTCGCTGGGGAGGGGCAGTTCTTC. Protein product: CASSLAGEGQFF. This chain uses TRBV5-1 with TRBJ2-1; TRBD2 matches at 7 bases. From germline, CDR1 is SGHRS and CDR2 YFSETQ. The CDR3 covers 12 residues. The V segment lost 4 bases and the J segment 12 bases; nucleotides outside the gene matches: 7.

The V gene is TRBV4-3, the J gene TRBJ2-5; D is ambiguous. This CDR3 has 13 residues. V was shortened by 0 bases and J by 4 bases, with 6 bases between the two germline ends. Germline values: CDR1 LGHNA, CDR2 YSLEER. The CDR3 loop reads CASSQDFRETQYF. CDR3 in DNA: TGCGCCAGCAGCCAAGACTTTAGAGAGACCCAGTACTTC.

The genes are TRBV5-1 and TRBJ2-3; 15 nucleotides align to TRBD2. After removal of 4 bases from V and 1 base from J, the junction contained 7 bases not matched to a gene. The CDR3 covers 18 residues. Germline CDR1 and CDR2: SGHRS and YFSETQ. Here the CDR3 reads CASSTGLAGGLGTDTQYF. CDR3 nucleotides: TGCGCCAGCAGCACCGGACTAGCGGGGGGGCTGGGCACAGATACGCAGTATTTT.

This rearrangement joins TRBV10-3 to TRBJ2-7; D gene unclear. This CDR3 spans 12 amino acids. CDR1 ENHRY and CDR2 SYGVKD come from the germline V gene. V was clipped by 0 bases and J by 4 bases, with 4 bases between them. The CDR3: CAISESHYEQYF. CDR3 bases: TGTGCCATCAGTGAGTCCCATTACGAGCAGTACTTC.

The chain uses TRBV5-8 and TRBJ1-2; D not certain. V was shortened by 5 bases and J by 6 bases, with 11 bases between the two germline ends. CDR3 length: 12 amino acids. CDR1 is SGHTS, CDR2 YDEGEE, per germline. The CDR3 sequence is CASRTNVDGYTF. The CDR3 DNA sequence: TGTGCCAGCAGGACAAATGTGGATGGCTACACCTTC.

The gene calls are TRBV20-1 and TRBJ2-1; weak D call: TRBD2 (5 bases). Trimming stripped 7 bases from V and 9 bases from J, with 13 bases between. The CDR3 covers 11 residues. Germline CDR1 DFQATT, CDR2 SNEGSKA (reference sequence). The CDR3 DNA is TGCAGTGGGAAACTAGGCGGTGAGCAGTTCTTC. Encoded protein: CSGKLGGEQFF.

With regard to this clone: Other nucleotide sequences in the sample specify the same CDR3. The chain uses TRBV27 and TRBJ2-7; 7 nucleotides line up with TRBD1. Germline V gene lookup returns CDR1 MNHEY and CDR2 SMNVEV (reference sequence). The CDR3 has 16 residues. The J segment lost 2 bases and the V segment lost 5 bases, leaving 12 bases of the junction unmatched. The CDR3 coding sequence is TGTGCCAGCAGTAGGACCGGGACAGCCGTTCCCTACGAGCAGTACTTC. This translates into CASSRTGTAVPYEQYF.